This entry lists 29 T cell receptor beta chains sequenced from one sample in a study of blood T cell repertoires in COVID-19. Clones were sequenced by immunoSEQ multiplex PCR, and TCRdb holds only the in-frame ones, with some missing. The data contain under 70,000 clones, roughly 80% of them singletons. Material: peripheral blood. The receptors here all came from a man aged 60 to 69 with acute or convalescent COVID-19.

This chain links TRBV25-1 with TRBJ2-7, with 8 nucleotides matching TRBD1. Germline trimming cut 6 bases from V and 2 bases from J; bases unmatched to any gene: 6. The CDR3 is 14 residues long. Germline CDR1 is MGHDK and CDR2 is SYGVNS. As DNA, the CDR3 is TGTGCCAGCAGGGGGGACAGGAGCCCCTACGAGCAGTACTTC. Its protein product is CASRGDRSPYEQYF.

This rearrangement joins TRBV7-2 to TRBJ2-1; 7 bases are shared with TRBD1. The CDR3 loop spans 14 amino acids. The V gene's germline CDR1 is SGHTA and CDR2 FQGNSA. J was trimmed by 3 bases and V by 3 bases; bases with no gene match: 2. CDR3 residues: CASSLDRNYNEQFF. For the CDR3, the DNA is TGTGCCAGCAGCTTGGACAGGAACTACAATGAGCAGTTCTTC.

The chain couples TRBV7-3 to TRBJ2-5, with D maybe TRBD2 (6 bases). The CDR3 runs to 15 residues. V dropped 2 bases and J dropped 2 bases, with 12 bases sitting between them. The germline V gene encodes CDR1 SGHTA and CDR2 FQGTGA. In DNA form, the CDR3 reads TGTGCCAGCAGCTTAGCCGGGGGTTCACAAGAGACCCAGTACTTC. Protein product: CASSLAGGSQETQYF. The variable domain in full, completed from reference TRBV7-3 and TRBJ2-5, reads GAGVSQTPSNKVTEKGKYVELRCDPISGHTALYWYRQSLGQGPEFLIYFQGTGAADDSGLPNDRFFAVRPEGSVSTLKIQRTERGDSAVYLCASSLAGGSQETQYFGPGTRLLVL.

V and J are TRBV2 and TRBJ2-1; 8 bases agree with TRBD2. Germline CDR1 reads SNHLY; CDR2 reads FYNNEI. This CDR3 has 15 amino acids. V dropped 2 bases and J dropped 5; count of bases not matched to a gene: 5. The CDR3 is CASSEIGLADNEQFF. CDR3 DNA: TGTGCCAGCAGTGAAATTGGACTAGCAGACAATGAGCAGTTCTTC.

The rearrangement joins TRBV19 to TRBJ1-1; 8 nucleotides align to TRBD1. This CDR3 spans 14 amino acids. CDR1 is LNHDA, CDR2 SQIVND, per germline (reference sequence). The junction had 7 bases not matched to a gene; V was cut back by 6 bases and J by 4 bases. This CDR3 is CASRLGQASTEAFF. The CDR3 coding sequence is TGTGCCAGTAGATTGGGACAGGCGAGCACTGAAGCTTTCTTT.

This chain links TRBV3-1 (or the pseudogene TRBV3-2) with TRBJ1-1; D is perhaps TRBD1 (6 bases). The CDR3 is made up of 16 amino acids. V dropped 1 base and J dropped 5 bases, with 17 bases sitting between them. Germline CDR1 LGHDT, CDR2 YNNKEL (reference sequence). The CDR3 here is CASSQGLTGGETEAFF. CDR3 nucleotide sequence: TGTGCCAGCAGCCAAGGACTGACAGGCGGAGAGACTGAAGCTTTCTTT.

The rearrangement joins TRBV29-1 to TRBJ2-1; TRBD2 agrees at 14 bases. Unmatched junction bases numbered 4, after V lost 3 bases and J lost 15 bases. CDR3 size: 12 residues. Germline loops: CDR1 SQVTM, CDR2 ANQGSEA. In nucleotides, the CDR3 is TGCAGCGTTGAGACTAGCGGGAGGGCCCCGTTCTTC. It is translated as CSVETSGRAPFF.

The chain carries TRBV7-6 and TRBJ2-7; 9 bases are shared with TRBD1. Germline CDR1 and CDR2: SGHVS and FNYEAQ. The junction had 6 bases not matched to a gene; V was cut back by 5 bases and J by 1 base. The length of the CDR3 is 15 residues. The CDR3 DNA follows: TGTGCCAGCAGCGGAACCGGGACAGGGTCCTACGAGCAGTACTTC. Translating gives CASSGTGTGSYEQYF.

The chain links TRBV7-8 to TRBJ1-1, with TRBD1 matching over 7 bases. The CDR3 has 13 residues. CDR1 is SGHVS, CDR2 FQNEAQ, per germline. V lost 2 bases to trimming and J lost 10 bases; unmatched junction nucleotides: 7. DNA of the CDR3: TGTGCCAGCAGCTTATTACAGGGGACCGGAGCTTTCTTT. Amino acid sequence: CASSLLQGTGAFF.

The chain links TRBV9 to TRBJ1-6; D remains ambiguous. The CDR3 contains 15 residues. Germline assignment: CDR1 SGDLS and CDR2 YYNGEE. V shed 0 bases and J shed 8 bases, with 12 bases lying between them. CDR3 nucleotides: TGTGCCAGCAGCGTAGCAAAAGGAGGTTATTCACCCCTCCACTTT. It yields the protein CASSVAKGGYSPLHF.

The chain couples TRBV21-1 to TRBJ2-1; the table's D gene call, TRBD2, was not cross checked with the DNA. TRBV21-1 is noted as a pseudogene. This CDR3 comprises 19 residues. The CDR3 DNA is TGTGCCAGCAGCTCCTCCGGAGTCACGGGAGGGCCGTCCTACAATGAGCAGTTCTTC. It translates to CASSSSGVTGGPSYNEQFF.

The chain combines TRBV7-2 with TRBJ2-7; 10 bases are shared with TRBD2. The ends lost 3 bases at V and 2 bases at J; junction bases unmatched: 4. The CDR3 totals 15 residues. Germline-derived CDR1 and CDR2 are SGHTA and FQGNSA. As DNA, the CDR3 is TGTGCCAGCAGCTTTTCTAGCGGGAGACCCTACGAGCAGTACTTC. Translation: CASSFSSGRPYEQYF.

V gene TRBV7-6 combines with J gene TRBJ2-1; 9 bases align to TRBD2. Looked up from germline, CDR1 is SGHVS and CDR2 is FNYEAQ. This CDR3 is built from 17 residues. Unmatched junction bases numbered 12, after V lost 5 bases and J lost 4 bases. CDR3 sequence reads: CASSPGIAGEFYNEQFF. DNA for the CDR3: TGTGCCAGCAGCCCTGGGATAGCGGGAGAGTTTTACAATGAGCAGTTCTTC.

The rearrangement uses TRBV7-9 and TRBJ2-1, with TRBD1 matching 7 bases. The CDR3 runs 16 residues. V lost 3 bases and J lost 2; bases outside the gene matches: 7. CDR1 and CDR2 (germline): SEHNR, FQNEAQ (reference sequence). The CDR3: CASSFSRQGPYNEQFF. CDR3 nucleotides: TGTGCCAGCAGCTTCTCCCGACAGGGCCCCTACAATGAGCAGTTCTTC.

The gene calls are TRBV18 and TRBJ2-5; 7 bases agree with TRBD1. The germline V gene encodes CDR1 KGHSH and CDR2 LQKENI. J lost 7 bases, V lost 2 bases, and 16 bases had no gene match. There are 17 residues in the CDR3. CDR3 coding DNA: TGTGCCAGCTCACCAAGAACTGACCCCGGACAGGACGGGACCCAGTACTTC. Translated, it gives CASSPRTDPGQDGTQYF.

The chain employs TRBV28 and TRBJ2-3, with TRBD1 as a possible D gene (5 bases). V lost 1 base to trimming and J lost 4 bases, with 6 bases between them. There are 13 residues in the CDR3. Germline lookup yields CDR1 MDHEN and CDR2 SYDVKM. The CDR3 nucleotides are TGTGCCAGCAGTTTATTAGGGGCAGATACGCAGTATTTT. Its protein product is CASSLLGADTQYF.

This clone was seen more than once but under ten times. This chain joins TRBV30 and TRBJ2-4, with D possibly being TRBD1 (6 bases). Trimming cost V 0 bases and J 6 bases, with 15 bases left between them. The length of the CDR3 is 15 residues. The germline V gene encodes CDR1 GTSNPN and CDR2 SVGIG (reference sequence). The CDR3 loop is CAWSVGGAPGNIQYF. The CDR3 coding sequence is TGTGCCTGGAGTGTAGGGGGAGCCCCCGGAAACATTCAGTACTTC.

The chain employs TRBV5-1 and TRBJ2-5; 9 nucleotides line up with TRBD1. The V and J ends lost 3 bases and 5 bases, in that order; junction bases with no gene match: 5. The CDR3 is made up of 14 amino acids. The germline gives CDR1 SGHRS, CDR2 YFSETQ. The CDR3 reads CASSSGTGLETQYF. DNA for the CDR3: TGCGCCAGCAGCTCAGGGACAGGGCTGGAGACCCAGTACTTC.

The chain carries TRBV6-6 and TRBJ1-4; D is unclear. This CDR3 has 14 residues. The ends were cut back, 6 bases at V and 4 bases at J, with 12 bases in the middle. Germline V gene lookup returns CDR1 MNHNY and CDR2 SVGAGI (reference sequence). The CDR3 reads CASRPNRSNEKLFF. The DNA for the CDR3 is TGTGCCAGCAGACCCAACAGAAGTAATGAAAAACTGTTTTTT.

This chain joins TRBV6-1 and TRBJ2-7, with D possibly TRBD1 on 6 matching bases. This CDR3 is 15 amino acids long. Trimming removed 2 bases from V and 3 bases from J, with 14 bases in between. Germline V CDR1 and CDR2: MNHNS, SASEGT. This CDR3 is CASSENPGHLYEQYF. The CDR3 DNA is TGTGCCAGCAGTGAAAACCCGGGACACCTCTACGAGCAGTACTTC.

The chain couples TRBV7-2 to TRBJ2-3, with 12 bases that match TRBD2. The CDR3 loop spans 16 amino acids. CDR1 and CDR2 (germline): SGHTA, FQGNSA. The J segment lost 5 bases and the V segment lost 5 bases, leaving 8 bases of the junction unmatched. CDR3 sequence: CASSAALAGGIDTQYF. Here the CDR3 DNA reads TGTGCCAGCAGCGCCGCACTAGCGGGAGGTATAGATACGCAGTATTTT.

This chain uses TRBV10-1 with TRBJ2-5; D perhaps matches TRBD2 (5 bases). The germline CDR1 and CDR2 sequences are WNHNN and SYGVQD (reference sequence). V gave up 0 bases and J gave up 5 bases, with 16 bases separating them. The CDR3 is 16 residues long. CDR3 sequence: CASSESGEGSQETQYF. CDR3 DNA: TGCGCCAGCAGTGAGTCCGGGGAAGGGAGTCAGGAGACCCAGTACTTC.

The gene calls are TRBV6-5 and TRBJ2-3; 9 positions match TRBD2. CDR1 is MNHEY and CDR2 is SVGAGI in the germline V gene. The CDR3 runs to 13 residues. J gave up 6 bases and V 6 bases, and 4 bases lay outside the gene matches. This chain's CDR3 is CASRAGGPDTQYF. The CDR3 DNA is TGTGCCAGCAGGGCGGGAGGGCCGGATACGCAGTATTTT.

V is TRBV19 and J is TRBJ2-1, with 8 bases lining up with TRBD2. J gave up 8 bases and V 0 bases, and 12 bases lay outside the gene matches. Germline lookup yields CDR1 LNHDA and CDR2 SQIVND (reference sequence). The CDR3 is made up of 17 amino acids. The DNA of the CDR3 is TGTGCCAGTAGTATAGATCCAGGGACTAGGGTTTTGTATGAGCAGTTCTTC. Its translation: CASSIDPGTRVLYEQFF.

The rearrangement uses TRBV5-1 and TRBJ2-3; 8 bases are a match to TRBD1. The CDR3 has 14 amino acids. The ends lost 7 bases at V and 0 bases at J; junction bases unmatched: 4. Germline loops: CDR1 SGHRS, CDR2 YFSETQ. In DNA, the CDR3 is TGCGCCAGCTTCGGACAGGGAAGCACAGATACGCAGTATTTT. It translates to CASFGQGSTDTQYF.

This clone has a single count. The V gene is TRBV7-6, the J gene TRBJ2-7, with TRBD2 matching 12 bases. CDR3 length: 15 residues. CDR1 and CDR2 (germline): SGHVS, FNYEAQ. V was clipped by 6 bases and J by 4 bases; unmatched bases: 7. The CDR3 loop is CASSRLAGEVYEQYF. The CDR3 DNA reads TGTGCCAGCAGTCGACTAGCGGGAGAGGTGTACGAGCAGTACTTC.

The chain uses TRBV27 and TRBJ2-1; 8 bases align to TRBD2. Germline values: CDR1 MNHEY, CDR2 SMNVEV (reference sequence). The CDR3 totals 12 residues. J was trimmed by 9 bases and V by 7 bases; bases with no gene match: 5. The CDR3 DNA sequence: TGTGCCAGCAATACCGGGGGGGGTGAGCAGTTCTTC. Amino acid sequence: CASNTGGGEQFF.

The chain has TRBV7-2 and TRBJ1-1, with 7 bases fitting TRBD1. The CDR3 length is 14 residues. V trimming: 4 bases; J trimming: 3 bases; junction bases outside the gene matches: 5. Germline assignment: CDR1 SGHTA and CDR2 FQGNSA. CDR3 nucleotide sequence: TGTGCCAGCAGCTCCCAGGGGGTTTACACTGAAGCTTTCTTT. Translated, it gives CASSSQGVYTEAFF.

This clone appeared a single time. The CDR3 loop is CASSDLPGGPRFF. The CDR3, as DNA: TGCGCCAGCAGTGATCTGCCGGGAGGCCCTCGGTTCTTC. The V gene is TRBV10-1, the J gene TRBJ2-1; 7 positions agree with TRBD2. Per germline, CDR1 WNHNN and CDR2 SYGVQD (reference sequence). The CDR3 contains 13 residues. V trimming: 3 bases; J trimming: 15 bases; junction bases outside the gene matches: 11.